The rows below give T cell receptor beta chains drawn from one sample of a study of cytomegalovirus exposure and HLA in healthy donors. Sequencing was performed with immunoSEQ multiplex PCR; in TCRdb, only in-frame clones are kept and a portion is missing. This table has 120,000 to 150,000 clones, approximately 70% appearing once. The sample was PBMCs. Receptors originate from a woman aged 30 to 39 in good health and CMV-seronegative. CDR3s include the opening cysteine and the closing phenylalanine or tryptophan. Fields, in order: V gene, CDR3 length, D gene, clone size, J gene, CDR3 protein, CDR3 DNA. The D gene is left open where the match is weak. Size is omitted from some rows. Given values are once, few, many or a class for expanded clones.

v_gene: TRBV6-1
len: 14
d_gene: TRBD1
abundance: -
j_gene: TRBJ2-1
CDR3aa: CASTRTGWDGEQFF
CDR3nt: TGTGCCAGCACTCGGACAGGGTGGGATGGTGAGCAGTTCTTC

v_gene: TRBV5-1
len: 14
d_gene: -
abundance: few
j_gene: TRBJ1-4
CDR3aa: CASSFDGSRGKLFF
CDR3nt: TGCGCCAGCAGCTTCGACGGATCCAGGGGAAAACTGTTTTTT

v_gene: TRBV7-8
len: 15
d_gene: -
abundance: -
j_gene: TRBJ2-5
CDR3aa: CASSPGWGVGETQYF
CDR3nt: TGTGCCAGCAGCCCCGGTTGGGGGGTTGGGGAGACCCAGTACTTC

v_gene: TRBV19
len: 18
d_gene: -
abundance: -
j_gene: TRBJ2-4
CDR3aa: CASSIEGADLIAKNIQYF
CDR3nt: TGTGCCAGTAGTATTGAGGGTGCAGACCTTATAGCCAAAAACATTCAGTACTTC

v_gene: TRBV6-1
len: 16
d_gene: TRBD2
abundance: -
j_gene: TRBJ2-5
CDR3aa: CASSEGGSGRGETQYF
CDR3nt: TGTGCCAGCAGTGAAGGGGGTAGCGGGAGGGGAGAGACCCAGTACTTC

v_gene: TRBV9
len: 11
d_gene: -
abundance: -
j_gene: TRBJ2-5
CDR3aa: CASSPSETQYF
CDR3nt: TGTGCCAGCAGCCCCTCGGAGACCCAGTACTTC

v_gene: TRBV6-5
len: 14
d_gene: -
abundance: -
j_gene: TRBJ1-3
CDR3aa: CASSTRRRLNTIYF
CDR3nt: TGTGCCAGCAGTACCCGGAGGCGATTGAACACCATATATTTT

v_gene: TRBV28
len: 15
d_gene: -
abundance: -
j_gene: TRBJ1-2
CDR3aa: CASSPWGLGSYGYTF
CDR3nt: TGTGCCAGCAGCCCCTGGGGTCTCGGGAGCTATGGCTACACCTTC

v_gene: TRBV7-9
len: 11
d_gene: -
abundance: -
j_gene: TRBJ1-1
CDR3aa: CASSSQSEAFF
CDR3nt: TGTGCCAGCAGCTCACAGAGTGAAGCTTTCTTT

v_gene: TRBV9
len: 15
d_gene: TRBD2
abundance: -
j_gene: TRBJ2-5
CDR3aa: CASSTSGGLRETQYF
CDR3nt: TGTGCCAGCAGCACTAGCGGGGGGTTGAGGGAGACCCAGTACTTC

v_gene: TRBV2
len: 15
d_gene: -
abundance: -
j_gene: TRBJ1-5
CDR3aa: CASSRLISSNQPQHF
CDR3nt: TGTGCCAGCAGTCGCCTAATCTCTAGCAATCAGCCCCAGCATTTT

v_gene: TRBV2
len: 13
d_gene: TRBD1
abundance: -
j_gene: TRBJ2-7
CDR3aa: CASRTQQGGEQYF
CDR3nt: TGTGCCAGCAGAACTCAACAGGGGGGTGAGCAGTACTTC

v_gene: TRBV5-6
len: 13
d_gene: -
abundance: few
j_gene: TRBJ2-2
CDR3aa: CASSPTWTGELFF
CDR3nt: TGTGCCAGCAGCCCAACATGGACCGGGGAGCTGTTTTTT

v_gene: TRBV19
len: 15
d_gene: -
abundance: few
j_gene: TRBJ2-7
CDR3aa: CATRPGTQGAYEQYF
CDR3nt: TGTGCCACACGCCCAGGGACTCAGGGGGCCTACGAGCAGTACTTC

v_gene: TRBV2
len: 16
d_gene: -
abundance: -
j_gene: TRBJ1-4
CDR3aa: CASSEALGGSNEKLFF
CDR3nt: TGTGCCAGCAGTGAAGCGCTGGGAGGGTCCAATGAAAAACTGTTTTTT

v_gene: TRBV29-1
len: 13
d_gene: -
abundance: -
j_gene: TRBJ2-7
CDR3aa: CSTSKSGSYEQYF
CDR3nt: TGCAGCACCTCGAAGTCCGGCTCCTACGAGCAGTACTTC

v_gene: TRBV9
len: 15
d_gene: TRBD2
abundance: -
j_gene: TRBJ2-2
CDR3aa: CASSVESTSGSTLFF
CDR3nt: TGTGCCAGCAGCGTAGAGTCGACTAGCGGGTCGACGCTGTTTTTT

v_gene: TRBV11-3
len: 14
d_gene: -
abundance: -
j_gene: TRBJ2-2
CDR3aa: CASSPGLDTGELFF
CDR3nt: TGTGCCAGCAGCCCGGGACTGGACACCGGGGAGCTGTTTTTT

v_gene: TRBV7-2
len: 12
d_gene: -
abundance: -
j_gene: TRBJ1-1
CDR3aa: CASSPQNTEAFF
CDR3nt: TGTGCCAGCAGCCCACAGAACACTGAAGCTTTCTTT

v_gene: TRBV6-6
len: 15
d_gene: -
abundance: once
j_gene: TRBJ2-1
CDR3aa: CASSYSRPQYNEQFF
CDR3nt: TGTGCCAGCAGTTACTCGCGTCCCCAATACAATGAGCAGTTCTTC

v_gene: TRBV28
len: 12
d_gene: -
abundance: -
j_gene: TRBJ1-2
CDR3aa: CASTGTNYGYTF
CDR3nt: TGTGCCAGCACCGGGACTAACTATGGCTACACCTTC

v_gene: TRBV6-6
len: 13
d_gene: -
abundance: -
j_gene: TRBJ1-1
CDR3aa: CASSYSGAPEAFF
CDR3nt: TGTGCCAGCAGTTACTCGGGGGCGCCTGAAGCTTTCTTT

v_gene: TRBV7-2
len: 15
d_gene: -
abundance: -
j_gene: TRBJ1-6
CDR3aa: CASSLASTGDSPLHF
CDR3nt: TGTGCCAGCAGCTTAGCGAGTACAGGAGATTCACCCCTCCACTTT

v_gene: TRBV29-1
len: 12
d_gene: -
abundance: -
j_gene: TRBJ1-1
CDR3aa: CSANSPGTEAFF
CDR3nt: TGCAGCGCTAACAGCCCCGGGACAGAAGCTTTCTTT

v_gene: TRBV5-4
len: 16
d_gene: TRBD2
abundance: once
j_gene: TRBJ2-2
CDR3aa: CASSLPGLAYTGELFF
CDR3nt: TGTGCCAGCAGCCTACCGGGACTAGCCTACACCGGGGAGCTGTTTTTT

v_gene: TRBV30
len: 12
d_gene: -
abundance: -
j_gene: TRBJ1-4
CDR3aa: CAWSFRGEKLFF
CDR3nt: TGTGCCTGGAGTTTCAGGGGCGAAAAACTGTTTTTT

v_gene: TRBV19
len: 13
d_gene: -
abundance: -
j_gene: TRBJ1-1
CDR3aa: CASSISGVTEAFF
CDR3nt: TGTGCCAGTAGTATTTCGGGGGTGACTGAAGCTTTCTTT

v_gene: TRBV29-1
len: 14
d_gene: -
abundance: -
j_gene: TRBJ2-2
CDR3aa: CSVKRSANTGELFF
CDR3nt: TGCAGCGTCAAACGGAGCGCGAACACCGGGGAGCTGTTTTTT

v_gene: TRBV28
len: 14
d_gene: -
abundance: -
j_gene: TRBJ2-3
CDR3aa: CASIDLGGTDTQYF
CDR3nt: TGTGCCAGCATCGACTTGGGAGGCACAGATACGCAGTATTTT

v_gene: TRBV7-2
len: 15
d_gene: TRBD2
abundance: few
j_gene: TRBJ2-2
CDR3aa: CASSLLGGATGELFF
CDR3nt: TGTGCCAGCAGCTTACTCGGGGGGGCGACCGGGGAGCTGTTTTTT

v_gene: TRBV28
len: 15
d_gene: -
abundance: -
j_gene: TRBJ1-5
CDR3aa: CASSSPQGMYQPQHF
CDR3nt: TGTGCCAGCAGCTCCCCGCAGGGGATGTATCAGCCCCAGCATTTT

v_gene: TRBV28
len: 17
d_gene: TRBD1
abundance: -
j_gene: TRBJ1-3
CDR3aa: CASSQDRGFSSGNTIYF
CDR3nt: TGTGCCAGCAGTCAAGACAGGGGCTTCAGCTCTGGAAACACCATATATTTT

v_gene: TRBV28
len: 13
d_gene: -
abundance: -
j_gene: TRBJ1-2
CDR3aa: CASSLRPNYGYTF
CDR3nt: TGTGCCAGCAGTCTGCGGCCTAACTATGGCTACACCTTC

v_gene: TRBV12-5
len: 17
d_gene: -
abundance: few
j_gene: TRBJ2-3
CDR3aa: CASGLDRSRLAWNTQYF
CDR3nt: TGTGCTAGTGGTTTGGACCGCTCAAGGCTAGCCTGGAATACGCAGTATTTT

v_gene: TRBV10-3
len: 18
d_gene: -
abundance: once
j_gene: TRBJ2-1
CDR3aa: CAISESWTANYLGNEQFF
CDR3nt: TGTGCCATCAGTGAGTCTTGGACAGCCAACTACCTTGGCAATGAGCAGTTCTTC

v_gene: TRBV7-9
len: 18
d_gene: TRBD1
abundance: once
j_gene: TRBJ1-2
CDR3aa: CASSSAYGIGQGVDGYTF
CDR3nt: TGTGCCAGCAGCTCCGCCTATGGGATTGGACAGGGGGTGGATGGCTACACCTTC

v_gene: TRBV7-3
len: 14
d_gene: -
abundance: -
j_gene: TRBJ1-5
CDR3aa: CASSLTPGNQPQHF
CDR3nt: TGTGCCAGCAGCTTAACCCCGGGCAATCAGCCCCAGCATTTT

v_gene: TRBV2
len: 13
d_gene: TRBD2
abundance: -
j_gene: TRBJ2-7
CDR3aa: CASTLAARYEQYF
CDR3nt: TGTGCCAGTACACTAGCGGCTCGCTACGAGCAGTACTTC

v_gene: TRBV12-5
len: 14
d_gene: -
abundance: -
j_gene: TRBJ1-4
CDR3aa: CASGLGGPNEKLFF
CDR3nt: TGTGCTAGTGGTTTGGGGGGGCCTAATGAAAAACTGTTTTTT

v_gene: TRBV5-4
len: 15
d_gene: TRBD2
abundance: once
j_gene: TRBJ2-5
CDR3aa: CASSFQRERGETQYF
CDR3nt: TGTGCCAGCAGCTTCCAGCGGGAGAGGGGTGAGACCCAGTACTTC

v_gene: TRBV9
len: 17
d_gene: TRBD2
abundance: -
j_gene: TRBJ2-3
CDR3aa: CASSAHPVAGGTDTQYF
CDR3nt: TGTGCCAGCAGCGCGCATCCCGTAGCGGGGGGCACAGATACGCAGTATTTT

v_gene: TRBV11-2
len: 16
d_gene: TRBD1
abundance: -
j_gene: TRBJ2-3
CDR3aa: CASSVTGDTSTDTQYF
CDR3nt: TGTGCCAGCAGCGTAACAGGGGACACTAGCACAGATACGCAGTATTTT

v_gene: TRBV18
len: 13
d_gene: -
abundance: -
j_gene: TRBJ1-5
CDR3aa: CASSPGQDSAQHF
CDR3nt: TGTGCCAGCTCTCCGGGACAAGATTCGGCCCAGCATTTT

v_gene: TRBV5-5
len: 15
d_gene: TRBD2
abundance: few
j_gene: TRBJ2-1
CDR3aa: CASKWSGSSYNEQFF
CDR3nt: TGTGCCAGCAAATGGAGCGGGAGCTCCTACAATGAGCAGTTCTTC

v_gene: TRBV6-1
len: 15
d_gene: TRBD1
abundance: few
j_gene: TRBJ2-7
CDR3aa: CASSLTKDREYEQYF
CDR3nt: TGTGCCAGCAGTCTGACCAAGGACAGGGAATACGAGCAGTACTTC

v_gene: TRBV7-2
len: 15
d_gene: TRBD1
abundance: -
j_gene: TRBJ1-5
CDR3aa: CASSFVGTGDQPQHF
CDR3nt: TGTGCCAGCAGCTTTGTTGGGACAGGGGATCAGCCCCAGCATTTT

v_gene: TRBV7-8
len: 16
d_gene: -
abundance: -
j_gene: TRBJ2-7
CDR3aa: CASSLAAHWRGYEQYF
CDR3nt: TGTGCCAGCAGCTTAGCGGCGCACTGGAGGGGCTACGAGCAGTACTTC

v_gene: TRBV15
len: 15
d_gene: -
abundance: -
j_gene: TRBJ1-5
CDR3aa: CATSRNGANNQPQHF
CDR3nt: TGTGCCACCAGCAGAAATGGAGCCAACAATCAGCCCCAGCATTTT

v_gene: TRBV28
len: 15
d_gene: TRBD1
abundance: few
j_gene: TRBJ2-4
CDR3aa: CASSLGQGTGGIQYF
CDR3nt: TGTGCCAGCAGTTTAGGACAGGGGACGGGGGGCATTCAGTACTTC

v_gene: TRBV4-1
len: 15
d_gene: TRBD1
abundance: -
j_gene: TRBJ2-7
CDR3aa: CASSDSHRGSYEQYF
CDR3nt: TGCGCCAGCAGCGATTCTCACAGGGGCTCCTACGAGCAGTACTTC

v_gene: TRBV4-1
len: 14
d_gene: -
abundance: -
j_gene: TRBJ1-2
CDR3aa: CASSPRGKNYGYTF
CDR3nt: TGCGCCAGCAGCCCCAGGGGAAAAAATTATGGCTACACCTTC

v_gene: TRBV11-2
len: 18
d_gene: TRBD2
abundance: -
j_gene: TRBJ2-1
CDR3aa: CASSLVPPTSGGQGEQFF
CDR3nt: TGTGCCAGCAGCTTAGTTCCCCCGACTAGCGGGGGGCAGGGGGAGCAGTTCTTC

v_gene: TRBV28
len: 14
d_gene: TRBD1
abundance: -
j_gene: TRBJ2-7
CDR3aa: CASSLGGQGYEQYF
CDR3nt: TGTGCCAGCAGTTTAGGGGGACAGGGCTACGAGCAGTACTTC

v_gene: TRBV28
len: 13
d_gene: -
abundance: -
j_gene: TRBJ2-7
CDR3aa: CASSYRTLYEQYF
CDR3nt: TGTGCCAGCAGTTACCGGACACTCTACGAGCAGTACTTC